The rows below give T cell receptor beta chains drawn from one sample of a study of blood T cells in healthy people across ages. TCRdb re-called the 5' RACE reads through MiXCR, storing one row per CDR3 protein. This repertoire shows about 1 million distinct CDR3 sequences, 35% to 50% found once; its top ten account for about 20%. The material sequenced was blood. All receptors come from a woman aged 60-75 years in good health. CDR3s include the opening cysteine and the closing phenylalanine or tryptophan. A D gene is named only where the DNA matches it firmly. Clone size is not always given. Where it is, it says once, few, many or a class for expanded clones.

CDR3: CASSLGTGSANSPLHF; DNA: TGTGCCAGCAGCTTAGGGACTGGGAGCGCTAATTCACCCCTCCACTTT; D: .; size: .; J: TRBJ1-6; V: TRBV7-2
CDR3: CASKTGGIGETQYF; DNA: TGTGCCAGCAAAACAGGGGGCATTGGAGAGACCCAGTACTTC; D: TRBD1; size: few; J: TRBJ2-5; V: TRBV27
CDR3: CASSGDTYQETQYF; DNA: TGCGCCAGCAGTGGGGACACCTACCAAGAGACCCAGTACTTC; D: .; size: few; J: TRBJ2-5; V: TRBV10-1
CDR3: CASSLLSGGLTDTQYF; DNA: TGTGCCAGCAGCTTACTCAGCGGGGGGCTTACAGATACGCAGTATTTT; D: TRBD2; size: once; J: TRBJ2-3; V: TRBV7-6
CDR3: CASSFLPGEQYF; DNA: TGTGCCAGCAGCTTCTTACCCGGGGAGCAGTACTTC; D: .; size: .; J: TRBJ2-7; V: TRBV7-2
CDR3: CASSWGGRGPETQYF; DNA: TGCGCCAGCAGTTGGGGCGGCAGGGGGCCGGAGACCCAGTACTTC; D: TRBD1; size: few; J: TRBJ2-5; V: TRBV5-1
CDR3: CASMGGGIGPGDTQYF; DNA: TGTGCCAGCATGGGAGGGGGAATTGGGCCAGGAGATACGCAGTATTTT; D: .; size: .; J: TRBJ2-3; V: TRBV28
CDR3: CASSLGPGLPQETQYF; DNA: TGTGCCAGCAGCTTAGGACCGGGACTCCCCCAAGAGACCCAGTACTTC; D: .; size: .; J: TRBJ2-5; V: TRBV7-9
CDR3: CASSLRGSYEQYF; DNA: TGTGCCAGCAGCTTAAGAGGCAGTTACGAGCAGTACTTC; D: .; size: many; J: TRBJ2-7; V: TRBV27
CDR3: CSARGWGLAGGPTDTQYF; DNA: TGCAGTGCTAGAGGTTGGGGACTAGCGGGAGGGCCGACAGATACGCAGTATTTT; D: TRBD2; size: .; J: TRBJ2-3; V: TRBV20-1
CDR3: CASIKTRPQRSNTGELFF; DNA: TGTGCCAGCATCAAGACCAGGCCCCAGCGGAGCAACACCGGGGAGCTGTTTTTT; D: .; size: .; J: TRBJ2-2; V: TRBV7-9
CDR3: CASKGRTSSGANVLTF; DNA: TGTGCCAGCAAGGGCAGAACCTCCTCTGGGGCCAACGTCCTGACTTTC; D: .; size: .; J: TRBJ2-6; V: TRBV9
CDR3: CASSLSRGYGANVLTF; DNA: TGTGCCAGCAGTTTATCCAGGGGGTATGGGGCCAACGTCCTGACTTTC; D: TRBD1; size: .; J: TRBJ2-6; V: TRBV27
CDR3: CASSTKAWAREDYEQYF; DNA: TGTGCCAGCAGCACTAAGGCGTGGGCCAGGGAGGACTACGAGCAGTACTTC; D: .; size: .; J: TRBJ2-7; V: TRBV13
CDR3: CASSLLTGGEAFF; DNA: TGTGCCAGCAGCCTCCTGACAGGAGGGGAAGCTTTCTTT; D: .; size: few; J: TRBJ1-1; V: TRBV7-9
CDR3: CASSELAGGGEQYF; DNA: TGTGCCAGCAGTGAGTTAGCGGGAGGGGGCGAGCAGTACTTC; D: TRBD2; size: .; J: TRBJ2-7; V: TRBV6-1
CDR3: CASSLTGVVDTQYF; DNA: TGTGCCAGCAGCTTAACGGGAGTCGTAGATACGCAGTATTTT; D: .; size: few; J: TRBJ2-3; V: TRBV7-6
CDR3: CASTPGYNEQFF; DNA: TGTGCCAGTACTCCTGGCTACAATGAGCAGTTCTTC; D: .; size: once; J: TRBJ2-1; V: TRBV19
CDR3: CSARRTGGPYEQYF; DNA: TGCAGTGCTAGAAGGACAGGTGGACCCTACGAGCAGTACTTC; D: TRBD1; size: .; J: TRBJ2-7; V: TRBV20-1
CDR3: CASSVSLGGEQYF; DNA: TGTGCCAGCAGCGTATCCCTCGGAGGCGAGCAGTACTTC; D: .; size: few; J: TRBJ2-7; V: TRBV9